The 18 T cell receptor beta chains below all came from one sample that was sequenced in a study of T cell responses to AZD1222 COVID-19 vaccine. Assay: immunoSEQ multiplex PCR; the TCRdb copy retains only in-frame clones and omits some. This table holds around 250,000 clones, over 85% found once. The material was peripheral blood, obtained on day 0 of AZD1222 vaccination. The receptors shown here come from an adult in good health.

This sequence joins TRBV7-9 and TRBJ2-1, with D maybe TRBD2 (6 bases). The CDR3 has 15 residues. V was shortened by 5 bases and J by 6 bases, with 17 bases between the two germline ends. CDR1 SEHNR and CDR2 FQNEAQ come from the germline V gene (reference sequence). In DNA form, the CDR3 reads TGTGCCAGCAGCCCCACCCCCCCTAGCGCCAATGAGCAGTTCTTC. Translated: CASSPTPPSANEQFF.

The chain carries TRBV6-2 or TRBV6-3 and TRBJ2-3, with 11 nucleotides matching TRBD2. CDR1 MNHEY and CDR2 SVGEGT come from the germline V gene. The J segment lost 2 bases and the V segment lost 2 bases, leaving 6 bases of the junction unmatched. The CDR3 is made up of 17 amino acids. The CDR3 DNA reads as TGTGCCAGCAGTTACCACCCGACTAGCGGGGCCACAGATACGCAGTATTTT. Its translation: CASSYHPTSGATDTQYF.

Concerning this clone itself: A read error may produce the germline difference seen at one junction end. In nucleotides, the CDR3 is TGTGCTAGCAGCTTATCAGGGACAGGAAACTACAATGAGCAGTTCTTC. This codes for CASSLSGTGNYNEQFF. The chain combines TRBV7-7 with TRBJ2-1; 8 bases agree with TRBD1. The length of the CDR3 is 16 residues. CDR1 and CDR2 (germline): SSHAT, FNYEAQ (reference sequence).

The V call is TRBV7-2, the J call TRBJ2-1; 8 nucleotides align to TRBD2. The V gene end was trimmed by 5 bases and the J gene end by 2 bases; junction bases not matched to a gene: 5. Germline lookup yields CDR1 SGHTA and CDR2 FQGNSA. CDR3 length: 15 amino acids. The CDR3 nucleotides read TGTGCCAGCAGCCTCAGCGGGGGCCCCTACAATGAGCAGTTCTTC. Translation: CASSLSGGPYNEQFF.

This chain uses TRBV7-9 with TRBJ1-1; possibly TRBD1 for D (5 bases). This CDR3 has 16 amino acids. Germline CDR1 and CDR2: SEHNR and FQNEAQ (reference sequence). V lost 3 bases and J lost 0, with 14 bases in between. CDR3 coding DNA: TGTGCCAGCAGCTTGGGGGGAGGCGGCATGAACACTGAAGCTTTCTTT. Residues: CASSLGGGGMNTEAFF.

The V call is TRBV6-5, the J call TRBJ2-7; 8 nucleotides match TRBD1. The CDR3 has 11 residues. The germline V gene encodes CDR1 MNHEY and CDR2 SVGAGI. The trim removed 6 bases at V and 6 bases at J, leaving 1 base unmatched. The CDR3 DNA reads TGTGCCAGCAGGCAGGGGGCCGAGCAGTACTTC. This sequence encodes CASRQGAEQYF.

The V and J genes are TRBV11-2 and TRBJ2-2; the D gene is possibly TRBD1 (6 bases). The CDR3 has 13 amino acids. V was shortened by 6 bases and J by 7 bases, with 12 bases between the two germline ends. Looked up from germline, CDR1 is SGHAT and CDR2 is FQNNGV. The CDR3 DNA reads TGTGCCAGCAGTGGGGGCGGTGGCGGGGAGCTGTTTTTT. It yields the protein CASSGGGGGELFF. The variable domain in full, with the rest retrieved from reference TRBV11-2 and TRBJ2-2, is EAGVAQSPRYKIIEKRQSVAFWCNPISGHATLYWYQQILGQGPKLLIQFQNNGVVDDSQLPKDRFSAERLKGVDSTLKIQPAKLEDSAVYLCASSGGGGGELFFGEGSRLTVL.

The V gene is TRBV5-1, the J gene TRBJ2-4; 10 bases are shared with TRBD1. Germline loops: CDR1 SGHRS, CDR2 YFSETQ. The CDR3 spans 16 residues. The junction had 5 bases not matched to a gene; V was cut back by 0 bases and J by 5 bases. The CDR3 bases are TGCGCCAGCAGCTTGGAGGGACAGGGGCATGAAAACATTCAGTACTTC. Translated: CASSLEGQGHENIQYF.

The chain employs TRBV18 and TRBJ1-1; TRBD1 aligns across 7 bases. Germline CDR1 and CDR2: KGHSH and LQKENI. The V gene end was trimmed by 3 bases and the J gene end by 11 bases; junction bases not matched to a gene: 6. CDR3 length: 12 residues. CDR3 nucleotide sequence: TGTGCCAGCTCACCTGAGGACAGGCGGGCTTTCTTT. It encodes CASSPEDRRAFF.

The genes are TRBV11-2 and TRBJ1-2; TRBD1 matches at 7 bases. CDR1 is SGHAT and CDR2 is FQNNGV in the germline V gene. The CDR3 spans 15 residues. V shed 5 bases and J 4 bases; nucleotides not matched to a gene: 10. CDR3 DNA sequence: TGTGCCAGCAGCCCAGGGGGACAGAGTATCTATGGCTACACCTTC. Residues: CASSPGGQSIYGYTF.

The CDR3 region has the DNA TGTGCCAGCAGCTTAAAGGGTCCCGGGACTAGCGGGGAGAGAGAGACCCAGTACTTC. It yields the protein CASSLKGPGTSGERETQYF. V and J are TRBV7-3 and TRBJ2-5, with 13 nucleotides matching TRBD2. The CDR3 runs 19 residues. V trimming: 1 base; J trimming: 4 bases; junction bases outside the gene matches: 12. CDR1 and CDR2 from the germline V gene are SGHTA and FQGTGA.

The chain uses TRBV6-6 and TRBJ2-7; D tentatively reads TRBD1 or TRBD2 (5 bases each). Per germline, CDR1 MNHNY and CDR2 SVGAGI (reference sequence). This CDR3 has 14 residues. Between the trimmed V and J ends, which lost 2 bases and 3 bases, there was a span of 11 bases. Here the CDR3 reads CASSYTRENYEQYF. CDR3 in DNA: TGTGCCAGCAGTTACACCAGGGAGAACTACGAGCAGTACTTC.

The CDR3: CASSKALWGTDTQYF. The CDR3 DNA sequence: TGTGCCAGCAGTAAAGCCCTTTGGGGCACAGATACGCAGTATTTT. The V and J genes are TRBV27 and TRBJ2-3; D not resolved. V lost 5 bases, J lost 1 base, and 13 bases lay in between. The CDR3 is 15 amino acids. Germline V gene lookup returns CDR1 MNHEY and CDR2 SMNVEV (reference sequence).

This chain uses TRBV7-9 with TRBJ2-2, with TRBD1 identical over 8 bases. From germline, CDR1 is SEHNR and CDR2 FQNEAQ (reference sequence). This CDR3 has 14 amino acids. Trimming took 7 bases from V and 3 from J; bases not matched to a gene: 4. CDR3 sequence: CASKNRGYTGELFF. CDR3 DNA sequence: TGTGCCAGCAAAAACAGGGGGTACACCGGGGAGCTGTTTTTT.

This chain links TRBV5-4 with TRBJ1-2, with D uncertain. Germline loops: CDR1 SGHNT, CDR2 YYREEE (reference sequence). Trimming pared 4 bases from V and 4 bases from J, leaving 14 bases between. The CDR3 totals 14 residues. Here the CDR3 reads CASSPGLEIYGYTF. DNA for the CDR3: TGTGCCAGCAGCCCGGGCCTGGAAATCTATGGCTACACCTTC.

This chain uses TRBV28 with TRBJ1-5, with D possibly TRBD1 on 6 matching bases. The CDR3 loop spans 14 amino acids. Trimming took off 4 bases at V and 8 bases at J, with 15 bases between the two ends. CDR1 is MDHEN and CDR2 is SYDVKM in the germline V gene. Written as DNA, the CDR3 is TGTGCCAGCAGTTCGCTGGACAGAGGGAAGCCCCAGCATTTT. Amino acid sequence: CASSSLDRGKPQHF.

The chain combines TRBV5-1 with TRBJ1-1; no firm D call. CDR1 is SGHRS, CDR2 YFSETQ, per germline. This CDR3 region has 15 residues. Deletions cut 2 bases from V and 0 bases from J, with 11 bases between. CDR3 DNA: TGCGCCAGCAGCTTTAATCGAGCGGTGAACACTGAAGCTTTCTTT. Its protein product is CASSFNRAVNTEAFF. Looking up the rest from reference TRBV5-1 and TRBJ1-1 gives the full variable domain: KAGVTQTPRYLIKTRGQQVTLSCSPISGHRSVSWYQQTPGQGLQFLFEYFSETQRNKGNFPGRFSGRQFSNSRSEMNVSTLELGDSALYLCASSFNRAVNTEAFFGQGTRLTVV.

V is TRBV2 and J is TRBJ2-7, with 10 bases aligning to TRBD1. The CDR3 covers 16 residues. From germline, CDR1 is SNHLY and CDR2 FYNNEI. V lost 4 bases and J lost 9; bases outside the gene matches: 15. The CDR3 sequence: CASSAVGTGDLRAQYF. Written as DNA, the CDR3 is TGTGCCAGCAGTGCTGTCGGGACAGGGGATTTACGCGCGCAGTACTTC.